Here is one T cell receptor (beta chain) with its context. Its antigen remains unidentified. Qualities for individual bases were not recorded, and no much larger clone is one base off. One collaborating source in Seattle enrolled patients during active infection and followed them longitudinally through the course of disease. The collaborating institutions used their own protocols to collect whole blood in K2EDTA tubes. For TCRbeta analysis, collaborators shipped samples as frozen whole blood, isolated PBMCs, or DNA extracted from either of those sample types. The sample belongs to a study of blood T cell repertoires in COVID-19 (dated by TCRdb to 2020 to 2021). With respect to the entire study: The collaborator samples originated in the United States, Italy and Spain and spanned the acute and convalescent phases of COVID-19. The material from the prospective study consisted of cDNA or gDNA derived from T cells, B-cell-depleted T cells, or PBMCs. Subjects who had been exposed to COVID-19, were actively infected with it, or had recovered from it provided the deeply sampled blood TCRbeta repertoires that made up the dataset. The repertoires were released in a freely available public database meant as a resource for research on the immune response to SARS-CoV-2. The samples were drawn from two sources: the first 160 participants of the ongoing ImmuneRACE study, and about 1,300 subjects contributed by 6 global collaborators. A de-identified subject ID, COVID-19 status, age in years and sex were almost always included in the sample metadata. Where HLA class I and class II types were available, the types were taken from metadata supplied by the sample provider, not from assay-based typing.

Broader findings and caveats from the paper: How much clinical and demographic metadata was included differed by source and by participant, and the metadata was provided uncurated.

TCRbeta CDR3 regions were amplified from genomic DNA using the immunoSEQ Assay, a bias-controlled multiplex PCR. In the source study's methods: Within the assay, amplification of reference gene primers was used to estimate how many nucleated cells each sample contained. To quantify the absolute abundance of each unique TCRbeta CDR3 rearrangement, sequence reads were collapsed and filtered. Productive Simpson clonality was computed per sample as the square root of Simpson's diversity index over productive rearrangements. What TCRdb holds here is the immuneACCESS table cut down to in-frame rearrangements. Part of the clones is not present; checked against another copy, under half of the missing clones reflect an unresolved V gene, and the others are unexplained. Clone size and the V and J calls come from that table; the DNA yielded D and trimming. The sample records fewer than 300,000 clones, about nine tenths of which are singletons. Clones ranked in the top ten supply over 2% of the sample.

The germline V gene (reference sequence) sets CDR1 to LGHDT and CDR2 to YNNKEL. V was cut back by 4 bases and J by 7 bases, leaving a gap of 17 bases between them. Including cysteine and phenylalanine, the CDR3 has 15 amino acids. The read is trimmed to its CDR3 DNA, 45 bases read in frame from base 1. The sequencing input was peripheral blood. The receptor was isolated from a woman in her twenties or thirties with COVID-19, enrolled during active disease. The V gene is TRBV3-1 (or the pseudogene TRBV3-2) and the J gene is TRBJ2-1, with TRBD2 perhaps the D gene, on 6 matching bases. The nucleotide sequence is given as TGTGCCAGCAGCCGTAGCGGAATTTCGTCTAATGAGCAGTTCTTC. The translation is CASSRSGISSNEQFF.